This TCR beta chain was observed in a study of T cells in Graves' hyperthyroidism and ophthalmopathy. Uncontrolled infection, other autoimmune disease, pregnancy or lactation excluded patients. The CDR3 covers 17 residues. V was pared by 5 bases and J by 2 bases, with 14 bases of the junction left unmatched. Germline CDR1 and CDR2: MNHEY and SMNVEV (reference sequence). Amplified TCR beta CDR3 regions came from RNA transcripts. During a first-round RT-PCR of the TCR CDR3, the HTBI primer set was used. TCRdb called the multiplex PCR reads again in MiXCR, with one record for every CDR3 protein. The sample carries roughly 520,000 distinct CDR3 sequences, roughly a quarter recorded once. This clonotype was seen repeatedly, ten times or more.

The sample consisted of blood. The TCR comes from a woman aged 25 to 39 with Graves' ophthalmopathy. This chain connects TRBV27 to TRBJ2-7; 8 bases align to TRBD1. The CDR3 bases are TGTGCCAGCAGTACTGCCGTCAAGGGGACAGGCACCTACGAGCAGTACTTC. The encoded protein is CASSTAVKGTGTYEQYF.